Following are 20 T cell receptor beta chains from one sample sequenced in a study of T cell changes during pregnancy in multiple sclerosis. This table comes from immunoSEQ multiplex PCR, and its TCRdb copy is limited to in-frame clones, with some not included. The table shows some 36,000 clones, with approximately 90% occurring only once. Sequenced here: peripheral blood, sampled in the second trimester of pregnancy. Receptor source: a female donor in good health, enrolled as a control in a pregnancy study.

The chain couples TRBV6-1 to TRBJ1-1; D gene unclear. The V and J ends lost 6 bases and 6 bases respectively, with 14 bases between them. This CDR3 has 13 residues. Germline lookup yields CDR1 MNHNS and CDR2 SASEGT. The chain's CDR3 is CASRPVGESEAFF. Here the CDR3 DNA reads TGTGCCAGCAGACCAGTGGGCGAGTCTGAAGCTTTCTTT.

The chain links TRBV5-8 to TRBJ2-3; tentatively, D is TRBD1 (6 bases). Trimming removed 2 bases from V and 2 bases from J, with 18 bases in between. The CDR3 is made up of 17 amino acids. Germline loops: CDR1 SGHTS, CDR2 YDEGEE. Here the CDR3 DNA reads TGTGCCAGCAGCTTCGGGGTGACAGGCGTGTACACAGATACGCAGTATTTT. It translates to CASSFGVTGVYTDTQYF.

The chain carries TRBV15 and TRBJ2-3; D is possibly TRBD1 (6 bases). V was cut by 5 bases and J by 2 bases, with 14 bases left in between. In germline, CDR1 is LNHNV, CDR2 YYDKDF (reference sequence). The CDR3 covers 15 residues. CDR3 nucleotide sequence: TGTGCCACCAGCGGGATGACAGGTTACACAGATACGCAGTATTTT. It translates to CATSGMTGYTDTQYF.

The chain links TRBV14 to TRBJ1-1; D remains unclear. Germline-derived CDR1 and CDR2 are SGHDN and FVKESK. The CDR3 is made up of 13 amino acids. The germline V and J ends were trimmed by 4 bases and 2 bases, with 8 bases remaining between them. CDR3 in DNA: TGTGCCAGCAGCCCACTACTAAACACTGAAGCTTTCTTT. This translates into CASSPLLNTEAFF.

The table lists this clone with a count of one. The chain carries TRBV19 and TRBJ2-1; 10 bases are a match to TRBD2. The CDR3 is 14 amino acids. The V segment lost 6 bases and the J segment 6 bases; nucleotides outside the gene matches: 5. Germline CDR1 and CDR2: LNHDA and SQIVND (reference sequence). Here the CDR3 DNA reads TGTGCCAGTAGACCGGGACTAGCGCCCAATGAGCAGTTCTTC. This encodes CASRPGLAPNEQFF.

The rearrangement joins TRBV9 to TRBJ2-1; 10 nucleotides align to TRBD2. Trimming removed 3 bases from V and 7 bases from J; junction bases left unmatched: 13. The CDR3 is 17 residues long. Germline CDR1 is SGDLS and CDR2 is YYNGEE. CDR3 sequence: CASSETPTAGGANEQFF. The CDR3 nucleotides read TGTGCCAGCAGCGAGACCCCAACAGCGGGGGGGGCGAATGAGCAGTTCTTC.

The chain uses TRBV15 and TRBJ1-2; TRBD1 might be the D (5 bases). This CDR3 has 14 residues. The germline V gene encodes CDR1 LNHNV and CDR2 YYDKDF (reference sequence). Trimming stripped 5 bases from V and 8 bases from J, with 18 bases between. The CDR3, as DNA: TGTGCCACCAGCCTACTTTGGGGGGATGGCGGCTACACCTTC. Translation gives CATSLLWGDGGYTF.

This rearrangement joins TRBV5-1 to TRBJ2-3; 9 bases line up with TRBD2. The germline gives CDR1 SGHRS, CDR2 YFSETQ. V was pared by 2 bases and J by 4 bases, with 5 bases of the junction left unmatched. This CDR3 has 15 amino acids. CDR3 region: CASSLAGGGPDTQYF. CDR3 nucleotide sequence: TGCGCCAGCAGCTTAGCGGGAGGAGGTCCAGATACGCAGTATTTT.

This clone was picked up one time. V gene TRBV6-5 combines with J gene TRBJ2-7, with TRBD2 matching over 7 bases. This CDR3 spans 13 amino acids. With 6 bases clipped from V and 3 bases from J, the junction kept 5 bases outside the gene matches. Germline-derived CDR1 and CDR2 are MNHEY and SVGAGI. The CDR3, as DNA: TGTGCCAGCAGCCCTCCGGGGGGCTACGAGCAGTACTTC. Its protein product is CASSPPGGYEQYF.

In regard to this clone: At one end the junction does not follow the germline gene, possibly because of a read error. V gene TRBV7-9 combines with J gene TRBJ2-7, with 7 bases matching TRBD2. CDR3 length: 11 amino acids. Germline CDR1 is SEHNR and CDR2 is FQNEAQ (reference sequence). The CDR3 region is CASSLYSGEGF. As DNA, the CDR3 is TGTGCCAGCAGCTTATACAGCGGGGAGGGCTTC.

This clone was seen a single time. The CDR3 bases are TGTGCCAGCAGTTTCCTAGGGACTGGGGCTGGGGCCAACGTCCTGACTTTC. Encoded protein: CASSFLGTGAGANVLTF. The chain combines TRBV28 with TRBJ2-6, with D perhaps TRBD2 (6 bases). Trimming took 3 bases from V and 2 from J, leaving 14 bases between them. This CDR3 is built from 17 residues. Looked up from germline, CDR1 is MDHEN and CDR2 is SYDVKM.

V gene TRBV6-5 combines with J gene TRBJ2-7; 8 positions match TRBD1. The germline CDR1 and CDR2 sequences are MNHEY and SVGAGI. CDR3 size: 16 residues. Trimming removed 4 bases from V and 4 bases from J; junction bases left unmatched: 12. The CDR3 protein is CASSFYPGQELYEQYF. In DNA, the CDR3 is TGTGCCAGCAGTTTCTACCCGGGACAGGAACTTTACGAGCAGTACTTC.

The chain carries TRBV2 and TRBJ2-4, with D perhaps TRBD2 (6 bases). V was clipped by 4 bases and J by 0 bases, with 13 bases between them. The germline CDR1 and CDR2 sequences are SNHLY and FYNNEI. This CDR3 has 16 amino acids. DNA of the CDR3: TGTGCCAGCAGTGTAGCTAGCGCGAGAGCCAAAAACATTCAGTACTTC. Protein sequence: CASSVASARAKNIQYF.

V is TRBV14 and J is TRBJ2-3, with 7 positions matching TRBD2. Germline V lookup: CDR1 SGHDN, CDR2 FVKESK. The CDR3 length is 15 residues. V shed 6 bases and J 0 bases; nucleotides not matched to a gene: 6. CDR3 nucleotide sequence: TGTGCCAGCAGGGCCAGGGACTACAGCACAGATACGCAGTATTTT. Translating gives CASRARDYSTDTQYF.

Within the sample, this clone is medium-sized (0.01 to 0.1%). CDR3 sequence (DNA): TGTGCCAGCAAGCGGACAGGGGAATACTTC. Amino acids: CASKRTGEYF. J is TRBJ2-7 and V is TRBV27, with 9 bases identical to TRBD1. The CDR3 sequence is 10 residues long. Looked up from germline, CDR1 is MNHEY and CDR2 is SMNVEV (reference sequence). With 7 bases clipped from V and 13 bases from J, the junction kept 5 bases outside the gene matches.

CDR3 amino acids: CASSFGWVTGELFF. CDR3 nucleotide sequence: TGTGCCAGCAGCTTCGGGTGGGTCACCGGGGAGCTGTTTTTT. The chain recombines TRBV7-2 with TRBJ2-2; D gene ambiguous. Deletions cut 3 bases from V and 4 bases from J, with 9 bases between. CDR3 length: 14 residues. From germline, CDR1 is SGHTA and CDR2 FQGNSA.

This rearrangement joins TRBV7-9 to TRBJ2-7, with 8 bases matching TRBD1. V lost 5 bases and J lost 2; bases outside the gene matches: 5. Germline V lookup: CDR1 SEHNR, CDR2 FQNEAQ (reference sequence). CDR3 length: 14 amino acids. CDR3 protein: CASSDRGTAYEQYF. In nucleotides, the CDR3 is TGTGCCAGCAGCGACAGGGGAACGGCCTACGAGCAGTACTTC.

This chain links TRBV7-9 with TRBJ2-7; D call uncertain. From germline, CDR1 is SEHNR and CDR2 FQNEAQ (reference sequence). The CDR3 sequence is 13 residues long. The V and J ends lost 5 bases and 5 bases respectively, with 13 bases between them. The CDR3 DNA follows: TGTGCCAGCAGCCGCCACCCCGCGGACGAGCAGTACTTC. Translation gives CASSRHPADEQYF.

The V call is TRBV9, the J call TRBJ2-3; no clear D. Trimming removed 3 bases at V and 5 bases at J, with 13 bases between. The germline gives CDR1 SGDLS, CDR2 YYNGEE. The CDR3 contains 14 residues. The CDR3: CASSEQPVGDTQYF. DNA for the CDR3: TGTGCCAGCAGCGAACAGCCTGTAGGAGATACGCAGTATTTT. Drawing the rest from reference TRBV9 and TRBJ2-3, the complete variable domain is DSGVTQTPKHLITATGQRVTLRCSPRSGDLSVYWYQQSLDQGLQFLIQYYNGEERAKGNILERFSAQQFPDLHSELNLSSLELGDSALYFCASSEQPVGDTQYFGPGTRLTVL.

This chain connects TRBV25-1 to TRBJ2-7, with D possibly TRBD1 on 6 matching bases. Germline CDR1 reads MGHDK; CDR2 reads SYGVNS. The V end lost 6 bases, the J end lost 5 bases, and 17 bases lay between the germline ends. The CDR3 spans 14 residues. In nucleotides, the CDR3 is TGTGCCAGCAGGGATGCAACAGGGATCAACGAGCAGTACTTC. Encoded protein: CASRDATGINEQYF.